These 20 T cell receptor beta chains were sequenced from one sample in a study of blood T cells in healthy people across ages. Next came a second PCR, run for about 7 to 12 cycles, which used a sample-barcoded 5' primer along with a J-beta primer mix. One entry per CDR3 protein, called by TCRdb with MiXCR from the 5' RACE reads. Here the sample spans some 640,000 distinct CDR3 sequences, 25% to 30% being singletons. Sequences were obtained from blood. All receptors come from a woman of 80 years or more in good health.

The chain couples TRBV5-6 to TRBJ1-1; D ambiguous. The CDR3 covers 14 residues. Per the germline V gene, CDR1 is SGHDT and CDR2 is YYEEEE. The V gene lost 4 bases and the J gene lost 3 bases, with 13 bases spanning the gap. CDR3 bases: TGTGCCAGCAGCCCCGGCCGATGGGACACTGAAGCTTTCTTT. Its protein is CASSPGRWDTEAFF.

The rearrangement uses TRBV5-1 and TRBJ1-1; D is undetermined. This CDR3 has 13 residues. Germline CDR1 SGHRS, CDR2 YFSETQ. Deletions cut 6 bases from V and 4 bases from J, with 13 bases between. CDR3 DNA sequence: TGCGCCAGCAACCGGCCGGGTAGCACTGAAGCTTTCTTT. Translated, it gives CASNRPGSTEAFF.

A note on this clonotype: This sequence may be a read error, since a much larger clone differs from it by one base. The genes are TRBV7-8 and TRBJ2-1; D not resolved. The germline gives CDR1 SGHVS, CDR2 FQNEAQ. Trimming stripped 1 base from V and 9 bases from J, with 4 bases between. This CDR3 is built from 11 residues. CDR3 protein: CASSLGIEQFF. DNA for the CDR3: TGTGCCAGCAGCTTAGGGATTGAGCAGTTCTTC.

This clonotype came up many times. The gene calls are TRBV12-3 or TRBV12-4 and TRBJ2-5, with 10 bases matching TRBD2. The CDR3 consists of 15 residues. Germline trimming cut 3 bases from V and 2 bases from J; bases unmatched to any gene: 3. In nucleotides, the CDR3 is TGTGCCAGCAGTTTTAGCGGGGGGCCACAAGAGACCCAGTACTTC. Protein: CASSFSGGPQETQYF.

This clonotype was recorded at least ten times. The chain employs TRBV20-1 and TRBJ2-7, with 9 nucleotides matching TRBD1. V shed 3 bases, J shed 5 bases, and the junction held 8 bases outside the gene matches. Germline values: CDR1 DFQATT, CDR2 SNEGSKA (reference sequence). This CDR3 has 14 residues. CDR3 coding DNA: TGCAGTGCTAGGGACAGGGGCAGGGTCCACGAGCAGTACTTC. Its protein is CSARDRGRVHEQYF.

This clonotype showed up many times. The chain carries TRBV20-1 and TRBJ2-7; D is unresolved. V lost 2 bases and J 2 bases, leaving 16 bases between the germline ends. The CDR3 has 15 amino acids. Germline-derived CDR1 and CDR2 are DFQATT and SNEGSKA (reference sequence). CDR3 residues: CSARPPTRGTYEQYF. CDR3 bases: TGCAGTGCTAGACCTCCTACTCGCGGAACCTACGAGCAGTACTTC.

The chain joins TRBV20-1 to TRBJ2-1, with D unclear. Per the germline V gene, CDR1 is DFQATT and CDR2 is SNEGSKA (reference sequence). This CDR3 has 14 amino acids. The ends were cut back, 3 bases at V and 6 bases at J, with 15 bases in the middle. CDR3 loop: CSASTEKWGNEQFF. The CDR3 DNA reads TGCAGTGCTAGTACAGAAAAATGGGGCAATGAGCAGTTCTTC.

This clonotype was seen only a few times. This chain joins TRBV2 and TRBJ2-7, with 11 nucleotides matching TRBD1. Germline lookup yields CDR1 SNHLY and CDR2 FYNNEI. Losses at the gene ends were 6 bases for V and 7 bases for J; bases not matched to a gene: 8. The CDR3 spans 14 residues. CDR3 sequence: CASSAGQGVNEQYF. The CDR3 DNA is TGTGCCAGCAGCGCGGGACAGGGGGTAAATGAGCAGTACTTC.

The CDR3 here is CSAHRTSGGPASYEQYF. CDR3 bases: TGCAGTGCTCACCGGACTAGCGGGGGCCCGGCCTCCTACGAGCAGTACTTC. The chain links TRBV20-1 to TRBJ2-7; TRBD2 matches 13 bases. Germline assignment: CDR1 DFQATT and CDR2 SNEGSKA (reference sequence). The CDR3 is 17 residues long. Unmatched junction bases numbered 10, after V lost 5 bases and J lost 0 bases.

Of note for this clonotype: With a much larger clone just one base away, this may be a read error. Because it lacks the conserved phenylalanine or tryptophan at the end, this CDR3 is likely a read error. V is TRBV7-9 and J is TRBJ2-3; TRBD2 aligns across 7 bases. Trimming removed 7 bases from V and 4 bases from J; junction bases left unmatched: 8. The CDR3 sequence is 14 residues long. From germline, CDR1 is SEHNR and CDR2 FQNEAQ (reference sequence). The chain's CDR3 is CASTRGGLSDTQYV. The DNA of the CDR3 is TGTGCCAGCACTCGGGGAGGGCTTTCAGATACGCAGTATGTT.

This clonotype was recorded at least ten times. The rearrangement links TRBV12-3 or TRBV12-4 to TRBJ2-3; 8 bases agree with TRBD1. V dropped 5 bases and J dropped 1; count of bases not matched to a gene: 5. The CDR3 length is 15 residues. The CDR3 here is CASSPTGGGTDTQYF. DNA for the CDR3: TGTGCCAGCAGTCCTACAGGGGGAGGCACAGATACGCAGTATTTT.

This clonotype was seen a handful of times. CDR3 sequence (DNA): TGCGCCAGCAGCTTGGGGGTCGGGACAGGGGGGACTGAAGCTTTCTTT. Translating gives CASSLGVGTGGTEAFF. The chain has TRBV5-1 and TRBJ1-1; TRBD1 matches at 11 bases. The trim removed 0 bases at V and 5 bases at J, leaving 6 bases unmatched. CDR1 and CDR2 from the germline V gene are SGHRS and YFSETQ. The CDR3 runs 16 residues.

This clonotype appeared many times. This chain connects TRBV7-2 to TRBJ1-2, with D hard to call. Trimming took off 5 bases at V and 4 bases at J, with 11 bases between the two ends. The CDR3 has 13 residues. Germline V gene data show CDR1 as SGHTA and CDR2 as FQGNSA. DNA for the CDR3: TGTGCCAGCAGCACGTCAGGCTTCTATGGCTACACCTTC. Translated: CASSTSGFYGYTF.

This clonotype was seen at least ten times. J is TRBJ2-5 and V is TRBV5-6; D is possibly TRBD1 or TRBD2 (6 bases each). V was clipped by 4 bases and J by 13 bases, with 23 bases between them. There are 14 residues in the CDR3. Per germline, CDR1 SGHDT and CDR2 YYEEEE. In DNA, the CDR3 is TGTGCCAGCAGCACGCCGGGACTGGGGGCGTTTTTGTACTTC. Translation: CASSTPGLGAFLYF.

A word on this clonotype: Being one base from a much bigger clone, this may be a read error. The chain is built from TRBV24-1 and TRBJ2-4; D is tentatively TRBD1 or TRBD2 (5 bases each). With 4 bases removed from V and 13 bases from J, the gap between germline ends came to 22 bases. CDR3 length: 15 amino acids. Germline V CDR1 and CDR2: KGHDR, SFDVKD. CDR3 residues: CATSEAPGTYNEQYF. The CDR3 DNA follows: TGTGCCACCAGTGAGGCCCCAGGGACCTACAATGAGCAGTACTTC.

This clonotype turned up a few times. This chain's CDR3 is CASSIGGAVSYNEQFF. The CDR3 coding sequence is TGTGCCAGTAGTATAGGTGGGGCCGTCTCCTACAATGAGCAGTTCTTC. V is TRBV19 and J is TRBJ2-1; D may be TRBD1 (5 bases). V dropped 1 base and J dropped 0 bases, with 10 bases sitting between them. The CDR3 sequence is 16 residues long. Germline CDR1 and CDR2: LNHDA and SQIVND (reference sequence).

With respect to this clonotype: One end of the junction is discordant with germline, which a read error may explain. The genes are TRBV12-3 or TRBV12-4 and TRBJ1-3, with D hard to call. The CDR3 length is 13 residues. The CDR3 sequence: CASTRTGGSTIYF. In DNA, the CDR3 is TGTGCCAGCACTAGAACTGGAGGAAGCACCATATATTTT.

In the case of this clonotype: One base away lies a much larger clone, so this may be a sequencing read error. The V gene is TRBV6-1, the J gene TRBJ2-1; a possible D gene is TRBD1 (6 bases). The J call is uncertain, as TRBJ2-7 better fits the DNA end. Germline V gives CDR1 MNHNS, CDR2 SASEGT. The CDR3 consists of 15 residues. This chain's CDR3 is CASSEVRTAYNEQYF. The CDR3 nucleotides are TGTGCCAGCAGTGAAGTCAGGACAGCTTACAATGAGCAGTACTTC.

The genes are TRBV24-1 and TRBJ2-2; possible D gene TRBD2, 6 bases. V lost 6 bases to trimming and J lost 1 base, with 14 bases between them. The length of the CDR3 is 16 residues. The germline V gene encodes CDR1 KGHDR and CDR2 SFDVKD. Written as DNA, the CDR3 is TGTGCCACCAGTCTTGAGGGCGGGGTGAACACCGGGGAGCTGTTTTTT. The encoded protein is CATSLEGGVNTGELFF.

The chain links TRBV7-2 to TRBJ1-4; no definite D call. Between the trimmed V and J ends, which lost 4 bases and 3 bases, there was a span of 6 bases. There are 13 residues in the CDR3. The germline V gene encodes CDR1 SGHTA and CDR2 FQGNSA. DNA for the CDR3: TGTGCCAGCAGCTCGGACCCTAATGAAAAACTGTTTTTT. As protein: CASSSDPNEKLFF.